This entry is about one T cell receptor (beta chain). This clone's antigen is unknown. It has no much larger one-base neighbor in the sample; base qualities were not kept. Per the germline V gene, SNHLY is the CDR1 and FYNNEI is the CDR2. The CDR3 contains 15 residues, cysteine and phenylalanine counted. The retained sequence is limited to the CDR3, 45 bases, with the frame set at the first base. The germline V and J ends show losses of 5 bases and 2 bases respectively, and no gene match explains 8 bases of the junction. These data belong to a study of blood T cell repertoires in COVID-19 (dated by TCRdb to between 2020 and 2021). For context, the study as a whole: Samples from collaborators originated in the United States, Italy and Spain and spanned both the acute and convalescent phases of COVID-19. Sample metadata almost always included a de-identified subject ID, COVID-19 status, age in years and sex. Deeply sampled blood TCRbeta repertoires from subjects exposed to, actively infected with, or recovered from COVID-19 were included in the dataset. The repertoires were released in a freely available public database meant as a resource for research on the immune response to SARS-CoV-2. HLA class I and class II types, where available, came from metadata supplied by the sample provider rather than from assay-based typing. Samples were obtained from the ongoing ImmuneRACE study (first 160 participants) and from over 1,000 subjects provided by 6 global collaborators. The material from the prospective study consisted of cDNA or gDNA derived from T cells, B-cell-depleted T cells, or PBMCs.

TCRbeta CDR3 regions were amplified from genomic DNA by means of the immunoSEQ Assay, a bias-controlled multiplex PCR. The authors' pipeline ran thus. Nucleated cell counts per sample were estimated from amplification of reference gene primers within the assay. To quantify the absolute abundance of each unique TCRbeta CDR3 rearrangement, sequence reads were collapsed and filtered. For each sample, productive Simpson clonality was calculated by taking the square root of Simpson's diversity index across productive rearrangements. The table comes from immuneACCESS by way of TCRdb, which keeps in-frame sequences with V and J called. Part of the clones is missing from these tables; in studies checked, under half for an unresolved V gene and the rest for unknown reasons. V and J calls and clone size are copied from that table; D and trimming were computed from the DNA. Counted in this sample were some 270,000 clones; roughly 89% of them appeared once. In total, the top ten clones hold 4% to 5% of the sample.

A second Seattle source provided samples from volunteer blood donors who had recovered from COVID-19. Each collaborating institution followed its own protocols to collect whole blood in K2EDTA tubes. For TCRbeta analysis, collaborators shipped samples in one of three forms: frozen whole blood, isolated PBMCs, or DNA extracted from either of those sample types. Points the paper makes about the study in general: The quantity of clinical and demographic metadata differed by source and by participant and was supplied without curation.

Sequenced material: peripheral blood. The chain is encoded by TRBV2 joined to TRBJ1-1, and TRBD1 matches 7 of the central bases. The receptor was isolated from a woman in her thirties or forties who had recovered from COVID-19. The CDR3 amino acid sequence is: CASSSTGTENTEAFF. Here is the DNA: TGTGCCAGCAGTTCTACCGGGACAGAAAACACTGAAGCTTTCTTT.